A single sample gave rise to the 4 T cell receptor beta chains below, sequenced in a study of blood T cell repertoires in COVID-19. This table comes from immunoSEQ multiplex PCR, and its TCRdb copy is limited to in-frame clones, with some not included. The data show about 260,000 clones, with 85% to 90% seen just once and 13% held by the top ten. Sample: peripheral blood. These receptors all stem from a human donor in a cohort sampled during active COVID-19.

This clone occurred a few times. The V and J genes are TRBV6-1 and TRBJ2-5, with 8 nucleotides matching TRBD1. This CDR3 is built from 15 residues. The V and J ends lost 1 base and 3 bases, in that order; junction bases with no gene match: 4. The germline CDR1 and CDR2 sequences are MNHNS and SASEGT. CDR3 region: CASSEGQGREETQYF. CDR3 DNA: TGTGCCAGCAGTGAAGGACAGGGGCGAGAAGAGACCCAGTACTTC.

The chain employs TRBV11-3 and TRBJ1-1, with D tentatively TRBD1 (5 bases). The CDR3 spans 13 residues. CDR1 is SGHNT, CDR2 YENEEA, per germline. V shed 5 bases and J shed 2 bases, with 9 bases lying between them. The CDR3 spells CASSRQRNTEAFF. The CDR3, as DNA: TGTGCCAGCAGCAGACAGAGAAACACTGAAGCTTTCTTT.

The V and J genes are TRBV7-9 and TRBJ2-3; D might be TRBD2 (5 bases). This CDR3 has 14 amino acids. Germline V CDR1 and CDR2: SEHNR, FQNEAQ (reference sequence). In DNA, the CDR3 is TGTGCTTGGAGGAAAGGTAGTGGGACAGATACGCAGTATTTT. Amino acid sequence: CAWRKGSGTDTQYF.

J is TRBJ1-1 and V is TRBV3-1 (or the pseudogene TRBV3-2); no reliable D call. With 1 base removed from V and 1 base from J, the gap between germline ends came to 19 bases. From germline, CDR1 is LGHDT and CDR2 YNNKEL (reference sequence). This CDR3 comprises 18 residues. CDR3 DNA sequence: TGTGCCAGCAGCCAAGTGACAATTTTGGGTGGAGGGAACACTGAAGCTTTCTTT. Translated, it gives CASSQVTILGGGNTEAFF.